This T cell receptor (beta chain) was identified during a study of early stage breast cancer tumors. Whole-study context: Most of the 16 invasive tumors were ER+, PR+ and HER2-. Findings of the study overall: Unsorted bulk genomic DNA sequencing lacked pairing and functional marker data. Compared with adjacent normal breast tissue, tumors showed 2 to 3-fold greater T cell density and higher clonality. Blood repertoires resembled normal breast more than tumor.

Worth noting for this clone: Its specificity is not known.

Sequencing was performed with immunoSEQ multiplex PCR; in TCRdb, only in-frame clones are kept and a portion is missing. The data show 15,000 or so clones, approximately 84% seen once. The sample consisted of normal breast tissue next to the tumor. This clonotype was obtained from a person younger than 45 with breast cancer.

The CDR3 loop reads CASSLGQGNTGELFF. The CDR3, as DNA: TGTGCCAGCAGCTTGGGACAGGGGAACACCGGGGAGCTGTTTTTT. This chain uses TRBV5-8 with TRBJ2-2; 7 bases match TRBD1. The CDR3 has 15 amino acids. The V gene end was trimmed by 0 bases and the J gene end by 1 base; junction bases not matched to a gene: 0. CDR1 is SGHTS and CDR2 is YDEGEE in the germline V gene.